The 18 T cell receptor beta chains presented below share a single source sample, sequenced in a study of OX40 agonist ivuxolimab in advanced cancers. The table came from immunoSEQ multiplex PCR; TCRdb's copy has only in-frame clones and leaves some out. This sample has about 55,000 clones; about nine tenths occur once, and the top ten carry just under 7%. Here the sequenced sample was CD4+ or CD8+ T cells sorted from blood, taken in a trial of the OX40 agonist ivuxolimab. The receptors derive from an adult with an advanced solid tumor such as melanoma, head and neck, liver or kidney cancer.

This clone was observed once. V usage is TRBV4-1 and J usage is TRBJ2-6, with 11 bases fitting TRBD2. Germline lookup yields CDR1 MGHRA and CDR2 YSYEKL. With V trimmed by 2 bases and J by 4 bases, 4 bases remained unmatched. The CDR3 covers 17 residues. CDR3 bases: TGCGCCAGCAGCCAACTAGCGGGAGGAAGGGGGGCCAACGTCCTGACTTTC. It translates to CASSQLAGGRGANVLTF.

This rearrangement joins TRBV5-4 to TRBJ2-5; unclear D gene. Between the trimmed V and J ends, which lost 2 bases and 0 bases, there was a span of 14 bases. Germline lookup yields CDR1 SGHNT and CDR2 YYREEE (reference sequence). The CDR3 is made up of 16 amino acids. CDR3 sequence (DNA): TGTGCCAGCAGCTTAATGAATACAGCGTACCAAGAGACCCAGTACTTC. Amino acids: CASSLMNTAYQETQYF. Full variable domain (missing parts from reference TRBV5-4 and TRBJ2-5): ETGVTQSPTHLIKTRGQQVTLRCSSQSGHNTVSWYQQALGQGPQFIFQYYREEENGRGNFPPRFSGLQFPNYSSELNVNALELDDSALYLCASSLMNTAYQETQYFGPGTRLLVL.

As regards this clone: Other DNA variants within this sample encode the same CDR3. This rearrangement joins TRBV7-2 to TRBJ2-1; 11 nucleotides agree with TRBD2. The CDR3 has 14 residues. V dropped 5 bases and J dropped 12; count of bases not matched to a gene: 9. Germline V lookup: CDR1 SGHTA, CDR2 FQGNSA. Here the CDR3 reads CASSPLAGAGGQFF. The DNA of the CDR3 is TGTGCCAGCAGCCCACTAGCGGGAGCAGGCGGGCAGTTCTTC.

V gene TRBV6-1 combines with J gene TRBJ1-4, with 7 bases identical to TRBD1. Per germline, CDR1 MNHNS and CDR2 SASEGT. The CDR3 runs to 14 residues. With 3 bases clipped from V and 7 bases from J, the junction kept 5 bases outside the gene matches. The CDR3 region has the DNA TGTGCCAGCAGTGATAAAGGGGGCGGTGAAAAACTGTTTTTT. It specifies CASSDKGGGEKLFF.

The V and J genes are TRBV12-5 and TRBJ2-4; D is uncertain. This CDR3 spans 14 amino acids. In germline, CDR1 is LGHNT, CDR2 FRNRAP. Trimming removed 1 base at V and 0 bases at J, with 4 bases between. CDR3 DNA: TGTGCTAGTGGTTTGGCAGTAGCCAAAAACATTCAGTACTTC. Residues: CASGLAVAKNIQYF.

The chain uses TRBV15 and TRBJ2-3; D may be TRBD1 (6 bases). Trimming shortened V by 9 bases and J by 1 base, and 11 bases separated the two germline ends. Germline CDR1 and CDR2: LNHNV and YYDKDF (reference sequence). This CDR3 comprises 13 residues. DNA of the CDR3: TGTGCCACAAAAGAGGGGGGCACAGATACGCAGTATTTT. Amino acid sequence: CATKEGGTDTQYF.

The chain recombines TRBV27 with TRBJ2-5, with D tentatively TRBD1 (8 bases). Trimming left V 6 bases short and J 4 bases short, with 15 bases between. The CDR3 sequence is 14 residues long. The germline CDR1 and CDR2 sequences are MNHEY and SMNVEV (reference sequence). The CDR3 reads CASRYRGGRETQYF. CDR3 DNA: TGTGCCAGCAGATACAGGGGGGGTCGAGAGACCCAGTACTTC.

CDR3 residues: CASSPLEGIFSTDTQYF. CDR3 nucleotide sequence: TGTGCCAGCTCACCTCTGGAGGGGATCTTTAGCACAGATACGCAGTATTTT. V usage is TRBV18 and J usage is TRBJ2-3, with D tentatively TRBD2 (6 bases). This CDR3 region has 17 residues. Deletions cut 3 bases from V and 0 bases from J, with 16 bases between. The germline V gene has CDR1 KGHSH and CDR2 LQKENI. The full variable domain, with the rest looked up from reference TRBV18 and TRBJ2-3, is NAGVMQNPRHLVRRRGQEARLRCSPMKGHSHVYWYRQLPEEGLKFMVYLQKENIIDESGMPKERFSAEFPKEGPSILRIQQVVRGDSAAYFCASSPLEGIFSTDTQYFGPGTRLTVL.

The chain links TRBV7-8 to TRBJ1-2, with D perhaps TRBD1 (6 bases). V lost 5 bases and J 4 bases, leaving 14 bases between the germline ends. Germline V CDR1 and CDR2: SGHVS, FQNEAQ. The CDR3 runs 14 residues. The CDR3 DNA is TGTGCCAGCAGCGGACGGGACACAGTCTATGGCTACACCTTC. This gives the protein CASSGRDTVYGYTF.

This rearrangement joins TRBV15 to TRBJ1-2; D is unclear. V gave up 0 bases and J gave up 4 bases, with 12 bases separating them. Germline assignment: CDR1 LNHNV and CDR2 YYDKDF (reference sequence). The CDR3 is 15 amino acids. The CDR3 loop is CATSRETQTSYGYTF. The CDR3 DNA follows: TGTGCCACCAGCAGAGAAACCCAGACAAGCTATGGCTACACCTTC.

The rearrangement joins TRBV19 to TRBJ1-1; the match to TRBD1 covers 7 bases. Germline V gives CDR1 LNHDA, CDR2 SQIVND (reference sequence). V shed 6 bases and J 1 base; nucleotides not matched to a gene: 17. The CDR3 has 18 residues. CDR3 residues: CASSPVGRGQNQNTEAFF. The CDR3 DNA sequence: TGTGCCAGTAGCCCCGTCGGGAGGGGGCAGAACCAGAACACTGAAGCTTTCTTT.

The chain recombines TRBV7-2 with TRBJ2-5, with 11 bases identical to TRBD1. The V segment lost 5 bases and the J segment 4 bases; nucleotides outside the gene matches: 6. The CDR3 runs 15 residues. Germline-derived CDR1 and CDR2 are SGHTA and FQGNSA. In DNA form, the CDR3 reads TGTGCCAGCAGCCACGGACAGGGGGCGCGAGAGACCCAGTACTTC. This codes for CASSHGQGARETQYF.

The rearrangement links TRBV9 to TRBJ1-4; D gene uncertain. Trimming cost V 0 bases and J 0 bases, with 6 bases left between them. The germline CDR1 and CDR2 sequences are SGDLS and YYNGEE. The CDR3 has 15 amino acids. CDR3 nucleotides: TGTGCCAGCAGCGTAGGCCCTACAACTAATGAAAAACTGTTTTTT. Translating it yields CASSVGPTTNEKLFF.

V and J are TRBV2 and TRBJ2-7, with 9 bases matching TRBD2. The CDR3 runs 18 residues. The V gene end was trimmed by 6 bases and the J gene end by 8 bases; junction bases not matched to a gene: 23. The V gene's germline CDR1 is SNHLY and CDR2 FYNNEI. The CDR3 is CASRAPGGRAASGLQQYF. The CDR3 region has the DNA TGTGCCAGCAGGGCCCCAGGCGGGAGGGCCGCCTCCGGTTTACAGCAGTACTTC.

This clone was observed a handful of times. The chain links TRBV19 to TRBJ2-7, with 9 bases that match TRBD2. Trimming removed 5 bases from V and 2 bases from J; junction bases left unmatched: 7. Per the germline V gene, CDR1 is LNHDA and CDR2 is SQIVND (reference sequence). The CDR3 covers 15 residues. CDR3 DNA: TGTGCCAGTAGTTTGCTCGCTAGCGGGACCTACGAGCAGTACTTC. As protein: CASSLLASGTYEQYF.

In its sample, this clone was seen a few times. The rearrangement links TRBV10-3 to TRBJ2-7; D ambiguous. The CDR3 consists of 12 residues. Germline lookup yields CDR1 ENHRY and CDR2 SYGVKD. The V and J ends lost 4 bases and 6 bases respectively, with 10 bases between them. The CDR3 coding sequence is TGTGCCATCAGTGGCCAGAACTCCGAGCAGTACTTC. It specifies CAISGQNSEQYF.

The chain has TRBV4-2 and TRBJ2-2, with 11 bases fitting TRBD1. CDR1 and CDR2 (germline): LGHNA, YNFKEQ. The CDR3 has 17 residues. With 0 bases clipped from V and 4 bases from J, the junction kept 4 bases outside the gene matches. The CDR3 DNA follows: TGTGCCAGCAGCCAAGATGGGACAGGGGGATTCACCGGGGAGCTGTTTTTT. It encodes CASSQDGTGGFTGELFF.

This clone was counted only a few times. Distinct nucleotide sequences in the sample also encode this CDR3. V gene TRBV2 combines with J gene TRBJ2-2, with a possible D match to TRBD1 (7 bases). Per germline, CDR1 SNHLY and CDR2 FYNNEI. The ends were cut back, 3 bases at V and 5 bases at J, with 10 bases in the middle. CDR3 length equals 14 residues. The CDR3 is CASSDRGATGELFF. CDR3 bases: TGTGCCAGCAGTGACAGGGGGGCTACCGGGGAGCTGTTTTTT. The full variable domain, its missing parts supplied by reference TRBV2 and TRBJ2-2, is EPEVTQTPSHQVTQMGQEVILRCVPISNHLYFYWYRQILGQKVEFLVSFYNNEISEKSEIFDDQFSVERPDGSNFTLKIRSTKLEDSAMYFCASSDRGATGELFFGEGSRLTVL.